The 18 T cell receptor beta chains below were found in one sample sequenced in a study of shared clonotypes between healthy human individuals. Using immunoSEQ multiplex PCR, the repertoire was profiled, and TCRdb retains in-frame clones only, with some absent. Of around 510,000 clones listed, approximately 94% are singletons. Sequenced material: naive CD4+ T cells sorted from blood. The subset here: CD45RA+ positively selected. These receptors were taken from a woman in her thirties in good health.

V usage is TRBV25-1 and J usage is TRBJ1-3; D is possibly TRBD1 (6 bases). V was clipped by 3 bases and J by 4 bases, with 13 bases between them. This CDR3 is built from 15 residues. Germline V gives CDR1 MGHDK, CDR2 SYGVNS. DNA for the CDR3: TGTGCCAGCAGTGATGGGGGGGCGGACGGAAACACCATATATTTT. Protein: CASSDGGADGNTIYF. Variable domain in full (rest from reference TRBV25-1 and TRBJ1-3): EADIYQTPRYLVIGTGKKITLECSQTMGHDKMYWYQQDPGMELHLIHYSYGVNSTEKGDLSSESTVSRIRTEHFPLTLESARPSHTSQYLCASSDGGADGNTIYFGEGSWLTVV.

The chain carries TRBV11-2 and TRBJ2-7; D might be TRBD1 (6 bases). Germline V CDR1 and CDR2: SGHAT, FQNNGV. The V end lost 4 bases, the J end lost 3 bases, and 16 bases lay between the germline ends. The CDR3 is made up of 15 amino acids. The CDR3 sequence: CASSSPGGGYYEQYF. The CDR3 coding sequence is TGTGCCAGCAGCTCCCCTGGGGGCGGGTACTACGAGCAGTACTTC.

The chain uses TRBV28 and TRBJ2-3, with D uncertain. The germline gives CDR1 MDHEN, CDR2 SYDVKM. V lost 5 bases to trimming and J lost 0 bases, with 12 bases between them. The CDR3 is made up of 15 amino acids. CDR3: CASSAEYLSTDTQYF. Here the CDR3 DNA reads TGTGCCAGCAGTGCCGAATACCTTAGCACAGATACGCAGTATTTT.

This chain joins TRBV21-1 and TRBJ2-2; TRBD2 was called by the table and not checked on the DNA. TRBV21-1 is designated a pseudogene. CDR3 length: 15 amino acids. The CDR3 is CASSKSCRASEELFF. CDR3 nucleotides: TGTGCCAGCAGCAAATCCTGCAGGGCTAGCGAGGAGCTGTTTTTT.

This clone was found once. The chain carries TRBV18 and TRBJ1-5; 7 nucleotides match TRBD1. The ends lost 6 bases at V and 4 bases at J; junction bases unmatched: 9. The V gene's germline CDR1 is KGHSH and CDR2 LQKENI. There are 15 residues in the CDR3. CDR3 sequence: CASSHDKGQNQPQHF. The DNA for the CDR3 is TGTGCCAGCTCCCACGACAAGGGACAGAATCAGCCCCAGCATTTT.

The V call is TRBV7-8, the J call TRBJ2-3, with 9 bases that match TRBD2. This CDR3 contains 17 residues. Germline loops: CDR1 SGHVS, CDR2 FQNEAQ. Germline trimming cut 5 bases from V and 5 bases from J; bases unmatched to any gene: 14. The chain's CDR3 is CASSPGRTSVPLDTQYF. The CDR3, as DNA: TGTGCCAGCAGCCCCGGCCGGACTAGCGTCCCCTTAGATACGCAGTATTTT.

This clone has a handful of counts. V and J are TRBV28 and TRBJ1-2, with D possibly matching TRBD1 (6 bases). Germline V gene data show CDR1 as MDHEN and CDR2 as SYDVKM. The CDR3 consists of 15 residues. V dropped 2 bases and J dropped 6 bases, with 16 bases sitting between them. CDR3 nucleotides: TGTGCCAGCAGTTTAGGATCAGGGGCAAAGAATGGCTACACCTTC. Encoded protein: CASSLGSGAKNGYTF.

J is TRBJ1-3 and V is TRBV18; a weak D match, TRBD1 (5 bases). CDR3 size: 17 residues. Deletions cut 7 bases from V and 0 bases from J, with 19 bases between. Germline V lookup: CDR1 KGHSH, CDR2 LQKENI. The CDR3, as DNA: TGTGCCAGCTTCGGGGCAGGTTGGGAATCCTCTGGAAACACCATATATTTT. This translates into CASFGAGWESSGNTIYF.

This clone was seen once. This chain connects TRBV1 to TRBJ2-5; the DNA was not compared with TRBD1, the D call given in the table. TRBV1 is termed a pseudogene. CDR3 size: 13 residues. This CDR3 reads CTPRGQGLETQYF. The CDR3 DNA sequence: TGCACGCCTAGGGGACAGGGGTTAGAGACCCAGTACTTC.

The chain carries TRBV5-6 and TRBJ2-6; D call uncertain. Germline V gene sequence: CDR1 SGHDT, CDR2 YYEEEE. The CDR3 has 14 amino acids. Trimming removed 4 bases from V and 0 bases from J, with 5 bases in between. CDR3: CASSPRSGANVLTF. In DNA form, the CDR3 reads TGTGCCAGCAGCCCCCGCTCTGGGGCCAACGTCCTGACTTTC.

The V call is TRBV28, the J call TRBJ1-1, with D perhaps TRBD1 (5 bases). Per the germline V gene, CDR1 is MDHEN and CDR2 is SYDVKM. The CDR3 loop spans 14 amino acids. Trimming removed 7 bases at V and 0 bases at J, with 12 bases between. The CDR3 region is CASISGEMNTEAFF. CDR3 in DNA: TGTGCCAGCATCTCGGGGGAAATGAACACTGAAGCTTTCTTT.

As regards this clone: Other DNA sequences of this sample code for an identical CDR3. The chain recombines TRBV5-1 with TRBJ2-7; the D call may be TRBD1 or TRBD2 (5 bases each). Per the germline V gene, CDR1 is SGHRS and CDR2 is YFSETQ. Trimming shortened V by 0 bases and J by 2 bases, and 12 bases separated the two germline ends. The CDR3 totals 15 residues. CDR3 in DNA: TGCGCCAGCAGCTTGGGTGGGACGGGGACCTACGAGCAGTACTTC. Its protein product is CASSLGGTGTYEQYF.

The J gene is TRBJ1-2, the V gene TRBV29-1, with TRBD1 matching over 8 bases. CDR1 is SQVTM and CDR2 is ANQGSEA in the germline V gene. The CDR3 length is 16 residues. V lost 1 base and J lost 8; bases outside the gene matches: 15. In DNA form, the CDR3 reads TGCAGCGTTGAAGGGGCGGGGCAGGGGGCGCATGGAGGCTACACCTTC. Its translation is CSVEGAGQGAHGGYTF.

This chain joins TRBV5-1 and TRBJ2-7; no reliable D call. Trimming took 0 bases from V and 5 from J, leaving 9 bases between them. Per the germline V gene, CDR1 is SGHRS and CDR2 is YFSETQ. This CDR3 contains 13 residues. CDR3 sequence (DNA): TGCGCCAGCAGCTTGGGACTGATCGACGAGCAGTACTTC. It encodes CASSLGLIDEQYF.

This chain links TRBV6-1 with TRBJ2-6, with unresolved D. Germline CDR1 is MNHNS and CDR2 is SASEGT. Trimming took off 4 bases at V and 0 bases at J, with 10 bases between the two ends. The CDR3 totals 16 residues. The CDR3 here is CASSVDGTSGANVLTF. The CDR3 coding sequence is TGTGCCAGCAGTGTTGACGGCACCTCTGGGGCCAACGTCCTGACTTTC.

The V gene is TRBV5-4, the J gene TRBJ2-3; D ambiguous. This CDR3 region has 13 residues. V gave up 2 bases and J gave up 6 bases, with 10 bases separating them. From germline, CDR1 is SGHNT and CDR2 YYREEE (reference sequence). DNA of the CDR3: TGTGCCAGCAGCTTACGTACGGAGGATACGCAGTATTTT. It encodes CASSLRTEDTQYF.

J is TRBJ2-1 and V is TRBV25-1, with 8 bases lining up with TRBD1. With 4 bases clipped from V and 2 bases from J, the junction kept 4 bases outside the gene matches. CDR3 length: 15 amino acids. Germline V gene data show CDR1 as MGHDK and CDR2 as SYGVNS. The CDR3 region is CASSAAGGAYNEQFF. Written as DNA, the CDR3 is TGTGCCAGCAGTGCTGCAGGGGGCGCCTACAATGAGCAGTTCTTC.

This chain uses TRBV4-1 with TRBJ2-1; 10 bases agree with TRBD2. Trimming took 4 bases from V and 5 from J; bases not matched to a gene: 5. Germline CDR1 reads MGHRA; CDR2 reads YSYEKL. The CDR3 length is 15 residues. In DNA, the CDR3 is TGCGCCAGCAGCCTACTAGCGGGAATAGACAATGAGCAGTTCTTC. Translation gives CASSLLAGIDNEQFF.